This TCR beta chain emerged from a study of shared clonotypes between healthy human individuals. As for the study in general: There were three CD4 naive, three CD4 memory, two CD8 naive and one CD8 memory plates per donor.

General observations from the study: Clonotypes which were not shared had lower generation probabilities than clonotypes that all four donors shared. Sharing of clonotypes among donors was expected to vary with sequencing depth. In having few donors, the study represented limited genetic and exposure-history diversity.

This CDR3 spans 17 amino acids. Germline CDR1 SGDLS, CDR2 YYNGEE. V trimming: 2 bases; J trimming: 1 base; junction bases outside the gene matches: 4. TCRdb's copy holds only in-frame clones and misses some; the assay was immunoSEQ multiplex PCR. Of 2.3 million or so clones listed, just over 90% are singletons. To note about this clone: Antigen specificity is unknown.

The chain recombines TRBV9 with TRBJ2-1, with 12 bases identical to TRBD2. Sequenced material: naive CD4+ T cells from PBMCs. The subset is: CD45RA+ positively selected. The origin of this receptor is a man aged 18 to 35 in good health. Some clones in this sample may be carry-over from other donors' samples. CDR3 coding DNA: TGTGCCAGCAGCGTTCCCCTAGCGGGAGGGTCCTACAATGAGCAGTTCTTC. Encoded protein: CASSVPLAGGSYNEQFF.